The sequence of this TCR beta chain was determined in a study of cytomegalovirus exposure and HLA in healthy donors. V was trimmed by 3 bases and J by 4 bases, leaving 21 bases between them. The CDR3 has 17 residues. CDR1 LGHNA and CDR2 YSLEER come from the germline V gene. TCRdb keeps only in-frame clones here, not all; method: immunoSEQ multiplex PCR. The data contain around 130,000 clones, around nine tenths of them singletons. General study findings and limits: Rare TCR sequences dominated, though some public TCRs recurred in many donors. Researchers reported that three CMV-associated chains were confirmed in vitro as CMV antigen-specific.

A remark on this clone: The antigen is undetermined.

The chain combines TRBV4-3 with TRBJ1-2; TRBD1 might be the D (6 bases). The sample consisted of PBMCs. The sequence derives from a man under 40 in good health and CMV-seronegative. CDR3 loop: CASSQHFGGGTTYGYTF. The CDR3 region has the DNA TGCGCCAGCAGCCAGCACTTTGGGGGAGGGACAACCTATGGCTACACCTTC.